The next 14 T cell receptor beta chains were all read from a single sample in a study of blood T cells in healthy people across ages. Using a J-beta primer mix together with a sample-barcoded 5' primer, a second PCR was run for 7 to 11 cycles. Each CDR3 protein gets one entry after TCRdb re-called the 5' RACE reads with MiXCR. In the table there are about 320,000 distinct CDR3 sequences, about 25% of which are singletons. Sequencing input: blood. The receptor source for this set is a woman in her 70s in good health.

CDR3 sequence reads: CASSPGGGRTQETQYF. Here the CDR3 DNA reads TGTGCCAGCAGCCCCGGAGGCGGGAGGACCCAAGAGACCCAGTACTTC. The chain carries TRBV7-2 and TRBJ2-5; 8 bases match TRBD2. This CDR3 has 16 amino acids. V lost 5 bases to trimming and J lost 1 base; unmatched junction nucleotides: 9. Germline V gene data show CDR1 as SGHTA and CDR2 as FQGNSA.

V usage is TRBV9 and J usage is TRBJ2-3, with a possible D match to TRBD2 (5 bases). Germline loops: CDR1 SGDLS, CDR2 YYNGEE. V was cut by 4 bases and J by 6 bases, with 18 bases left in between. The CDR3 is 15 amino acids. CDR3 DNA: TGTGCCAGCAGCCCTCTACACCCCTCGGGGGATACGCAGTATTTT. Encoded protein: CASSPLHPSGDTQYF.

This clonotype showed up just a few times. The J gene is TRBJ1-2, the V gene TRBV4-3; tentative D call: TRBD1 (6 bases). The CDR3 is 15 residues long. The V end was cut by 0 bases, the J end by 0 bases, with 8 bases between. The germline gives CDR1 LGHNA, CDR2 YSLEER. CDR3 in DNA: TGCGCCAGCAGCCAAGAACAGGGCACTAACTATGGCTACACCTTC. Amino acids: CASSQEQGTNYGYTF.

The chain joins TRBV20-1 to TRBJ1-6; TRBD1 might be the D (6 bases). CDR3 length equals 16 residues. V lost 5 bases, J lost 5 bases, and 19 bases lay in between. CDR1 is DFQATT and CDR2 is SNEGSKA in the germline V gene (reference sequence). The CDR3 is CSAFDRRSINNSPLHF. The CDR3 DNA sequence: TGCAGTGCTTTCGACAGGCGAAGTATCAATAATTCACCCCTCCACTTT.

V and J are TRBV7-2 and TRBJ2-1; D is perhaps TRBD2 (6 bases). Trimming removed 4 bases at V and 10 bases at J, with 20 bases between. This CDR3 contains 15 residues. Germline V gene lookup returns CDR1 SGHTA and CDR2 FQGNSA. The CDR3 loop is CASSSPGGREGEQFF. The CDR3 DNA reads as TGTGCCAGCAGCTCCCCCGGAGGGCGGGAAGGGGAGCAGTTCTTC. Full variable domain (rest looked up from reference TRBV7-2 and TRBJ2-1): GAGVSQSPSNKVTEKGKDVELRCDPISGHTALYWYRQSLGQGLEFLIYFQGNSAPDKSGLPSDRFSAERTGGSVSTLTIQRTQQEDSAVYLCASSSPGGREGEQFFGPGTRLTVL.

This clonotype was picked up one time. The V call is TRBV7-3, the J call TRBJ2-3, with a possible D match to TRBD2 (6 bases). V was cut by 1 base and J by 1 base, with 9 bases left in between. Germline CDR1 reads SGHTA; CDR2 reads FQGTGA. The CDR3 runs to 15 residues. This CDR3 is CASSLRWGGTDTQYF. The DNA for the CDR3 is TGTGCCAGCAGCTTAAGGTGGGGGGGCACAGATACGCAGTATTTT.

The rearrangement uses TRBV7-9 and TRBJ2-5; maybe TRBD2 (6 bases). Looked up from germline, CDR1 is SEHNR and CDR2 is FQNEAQ (reference sequence). CDR3 size: 15 residues. V was cut by 5 bases and J by 1 base, with 14 bases left in between. The CDR3 coding sequence is TGTGCCAGCAGCCGCTCCGGGACTCTCCAAGAGACCCAGTACTTC. It is translated as CASSRSGTLQETQYF.

Notes on this clonotype: A read error may produce the germline difference seen at one junction end. This chain links TRBV7-9 with TRBJ2-5, with D possibly TRBD2 on 5 matching bases. Germline CDR1 SEHNR, CDR2 FQNEAQ (reference sequence). CDR3 size: 12 residues. This chain's CDR3 is CASSDSGETQHF. The CDR3 nucleotides read TGTGCCAGCAGCGATAGTGGGGAGACCCAGCACTTC.

On this clonotype itself: Likely a read error: the CDR3 ends without its conserved phenylalanine or tryptophan. DNA of the CDR3: TGTGCCACCAGCAGAGATCCGGGTAGCGAGCAGTTCCTC. As protein: CATSRDPGSEQFL. The rearrangement links TRBV15 to TRBJ2-5; D is unresolved. The DNA matches TRBJ2-1 better at its end, which makes the J call doubtful. Germline CDR1 LNHNV, CDR2 YYDKDF (reference sequence). The CDR3 is made up of 13 amino acids.

The chain joins TRBV7-2 to TRBJ2-7; 7 bases are a match to TRBD1. V lost 7 bases and J lost 6; bases outside the gene matches: 6. The CDR3 is made up of 12 amino acids. Germline assignment: CDR1 SGHTA and CDR2 FQGNSA. The CDR3 protein is CASTPTGTEQYF. The CDR3 bases are TGTGCCAGCACCCCGACAGGGACCGAGCAGTACTTC.

This clonotype appeared a few times. The chain employs TRBV4-3 and TRBJ2-3; 14 bases align to TRBD2. The CDR3 runs 16 residues. Germline CDR1 LGHNA, CDR2 YSLEER. Trimming removed 5 bases from V and 2 bases from J; junction bases left unmatched: 3. The CDR3 DNA sequence: TGCGCCAGCAGCTTGACTAGCGGGGGGGCCACAGATACGCAGTATTTT. Translating gives CASSLTSGGATDTQYF.

V and J are TRBV20-1 and TRBJ2-5, with TRBD2 as a possible D gene (5 bases). The last part of the DNA fits TRBJ2-7 better; the J call may be wrong. There are 13 residues in the CDR3. Per the germline V gene, CDR1 is DFQATT and CDR2 is SNEGSKA (reference sequence). The CDR3 here is CSAARSGGYEQYF. The DNA for the CDR3 is TGCAGTGCTGCGCGGAGCGGAGGCTACGAGCAGTACTTC.

The chain couples TRBV25-1 to TRBJ2-5, with a possible D match to TRBD2 (6 bases). V dropped 4 bases and J dropped 1 base, with 22 bases sitting between them. CDR3 size: 18 residues. CDR1 is MGHDK, CDR2 SYGVNS, per germline. The CDR3: CASSGRAGVDRVQETQYF. The CDR3 DNA reads TGTGCCAGCAGTGGCCGAGCGGGCGTGGACCGCGTCCAAGAGACCCAGTACTTC.

The J gene is TRBJ2-1, the V gene TRBV28; TRBD1 matches at 12 bases. Germline V CDR1 and CDR2: MDHEN, SYDVKM. The CDR3 loop spans 15 amino acids. Germline trimming cut 3 bases from V and 8 bases from J; bases unmatched to any gene: 5. Here the CDR3 reads CASSFSGTGGHEQFF. The CDR3 DNA reads as TGTGCCAGCAGTTTCTCCGGGACAGGGGGCCATGAGCAGTTCTTC.